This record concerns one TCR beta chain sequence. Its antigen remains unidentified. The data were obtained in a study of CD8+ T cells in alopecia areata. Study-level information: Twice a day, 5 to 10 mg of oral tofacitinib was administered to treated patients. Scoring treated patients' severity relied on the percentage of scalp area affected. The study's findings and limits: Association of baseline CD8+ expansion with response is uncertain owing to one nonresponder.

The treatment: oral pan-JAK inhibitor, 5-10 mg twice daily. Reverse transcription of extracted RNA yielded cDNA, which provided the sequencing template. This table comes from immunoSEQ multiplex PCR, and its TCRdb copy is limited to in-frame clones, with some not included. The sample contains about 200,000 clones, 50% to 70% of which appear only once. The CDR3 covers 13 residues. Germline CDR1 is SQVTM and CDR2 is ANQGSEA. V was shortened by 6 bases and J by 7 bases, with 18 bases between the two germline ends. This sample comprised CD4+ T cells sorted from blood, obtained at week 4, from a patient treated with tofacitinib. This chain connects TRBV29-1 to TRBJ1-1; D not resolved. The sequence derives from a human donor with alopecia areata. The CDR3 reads CSVEPRMKSEAFF. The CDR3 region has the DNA TGCAGCGTCGAACCTAGGATGAAAAGTGAAGCTTTCTTT.